Below, one T cell receptor (beta chain) is given with its context. The data derive from a study of shared clonotypes between healthy human individuals. From germline, CDR1 is MNHEY and CDR2 SMNVEV (reference sequence). V gave up 2 bases and J gave up 4 bases, with 14 bases separating them. The CDR3 runs to 16 residues. Repertoires were generated with immunoSEQ multiplex PCR, while TCRdb's copy carries only in-frame clones and drops some. Of 400,000 to 600,000 clones in the sample, 75% to 80% were seen once. The TCR was taken from a woman aged 40 to 49 in good health. Some clones in this sample may be carry-over from other donors' samples. The sequenced sample consisted of PBMCs. J is TRBJ1-4 and V is TRBV27; possibly TRBD1 for D (6 bases). CDR3 in amino acids: CASSLRVPGVNEKLFF. In DNA, the CDR3 is TGTGCCAGCAGTTTAAGAGTGCCAGGGGTTAATGAAAAACTGTTTTTT.